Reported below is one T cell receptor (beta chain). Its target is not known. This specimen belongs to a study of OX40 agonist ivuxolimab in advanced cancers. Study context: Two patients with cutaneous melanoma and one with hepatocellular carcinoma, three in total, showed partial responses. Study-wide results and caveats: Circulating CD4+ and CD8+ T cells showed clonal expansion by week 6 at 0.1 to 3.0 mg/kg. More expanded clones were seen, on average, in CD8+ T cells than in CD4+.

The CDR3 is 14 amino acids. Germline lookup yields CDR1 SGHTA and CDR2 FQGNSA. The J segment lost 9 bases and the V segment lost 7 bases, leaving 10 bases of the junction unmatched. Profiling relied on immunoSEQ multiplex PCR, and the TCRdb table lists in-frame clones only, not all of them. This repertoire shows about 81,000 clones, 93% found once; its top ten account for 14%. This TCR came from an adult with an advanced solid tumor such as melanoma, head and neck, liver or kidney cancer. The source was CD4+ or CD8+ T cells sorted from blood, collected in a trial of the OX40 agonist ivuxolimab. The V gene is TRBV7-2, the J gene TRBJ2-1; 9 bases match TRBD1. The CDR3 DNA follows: TGTGCCAGCACTGGGACAGGGCTAAGCGTTGAGCAGTTCTTC. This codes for CASTGTGLSVEQFF.